These T cell receptor beta chains were read from a single sample in a study of CD8+ T cells in alopecia areata. The repertoire was sequenced with immunoSEQ multiplex PCR; TCRdb's copy has only in-frame clones and lacks some. The sample lists some 180,000 clones, 40% to 55% occurring once. This sample comprised CD8+ T cells sorted from blood, obtained around week 52, from a patient treated with tofacitinib. The receptors were sampled from a human donor with alopecia areata. CDR3s include the opening cysteine and the closing phenylalanine or tryptophan. A D gene is named only where the DNA matches it firmly. Not all rows give a size; the values are once, few, many and, for expanded clones, a class.

>-|TRBV2|TRBJ2-1|13|TRBD2
TGTGTCAGCGGGATTGACACCCACAATGAGCAGTTCTTC
CVSGIDTHNEQFF
>-|TRBV9|TRBJ1-1|14|TRBD1
TGTGCCAGCAGCGTTCGGACCCAGGGGGCTGAAGCTTTCTTT
CASSVRTQGAEAFF
>once|TRBV19|TRBJ2-2|16|-
TGTGCCAGTAGTTCTTCGGGGGGCCGTGGCACCGGGGAGCTGTTTTTT
CASSSSGGRGTGELFF
>-|TRBV9|TRBJ2-7|14|-
TGTGCCAGCAGCACTCAGGACAGTCCCTACGAGCAGTACTTC
CASSTQDSPYEQYF
>-|TRBV6-5|TRBJ2-2|13|TRBD1
TGTGCCAGCAGTCGACAGGGGCCCGGGGAGCTGTTTTTT
CASSRQGPGELFF
>-|TRBV13|TRBJ1-1|15|-
TGTGCCAGCAGCTTTCGACAGGCGGGGAACACTGAAGCTTTCTTT
CASSFRQAGNTEAFF
>-|TRBV6-1|TRBJ1-1|12|-
TGTGCCAGCAGTGAAGCAGGGACTGAAGCTTTCTTT
CASSEAGTEAFF
>-|TRBV6-5|TRBJ2-1|15|TRBD1
TGTGCCAGCAGTTTCACAGGGGGCTCCTACAATGAGCAGTTCTTC
CASSFTGGSYNEQFF
>-|TRBV4-1|TRBJ2-1|13|-
TGCGCCAGCAGCCAAGAGGGGTACAATGAGCAGTTCTTC
CASSQEGYNEQFF
>few|TRBV6-5|TRBJ1-1|11|-
TGTGCCAGCAGTAGGGGGGCTGAAGCTTTCTTT
CASSRGAEAFF
>-|TRBV29-1|TRBJ2-2|16|-
TGCAGCGTTGAAGTCTCCCTAGCTGTTGGCACCGGGGAGCTGTTTTTT
CSVEVSLAVGTGELFF
>-|TRBV6-5|TRBJ2-2|15|-
TGTGCCAGCAGTTACTTCCCGGGGTCGGCCGGGGAGCTGTTTTTT
CASSYFPGSAGELFF
>-|TRBV4-3|TRBJ1-6|16|TRBD1
TGCGCCAGCAGCCAAGACCAGGGGGCAAGGGATTCACCCCTCCACTTT
CASSQDQGARDSPLHF
>-|TRBV5-1|TRBJ2-7|13|-
TGCGCCAGCAGAAGAGAACAAACCTACGAGCAGTACTTC
CASRREQTYEQYF
>-|TRBV13|TRBJ1-2|15|-
TGTGCCAGCAGCTTAACACGGGCCACTAACTATGGCTACACCTTC
CASSLTRATNYGYTF
>-|TRBV5-6|TRBJ2-5|15|-
TGTGCCAGCAGCTTGGCGATGAGGGGTGGAGAGACCCAGTACTTC
CASSLAMRGGETQYF
>few|TRBV9|TRBJ1-2|15|-
TGTGCCAGCAGCGGTGGGGCAGTCAGAAGAGATGGCTACACCTTC
CASSGGAVRRDGYTF
>-|TRBV15|TRBJ2-3|15|-
TGTGCCACCAGCCCTGGGACAATTATGGGAGATACGCAGTATTTT
CATSPGTIMGDTQYF
>-|TRBV18|TRBJ1-5|13|-
TGTGCCAGCTCACTCAAGAGCAATCAGCCCCAGCATTTT
CASSLKSNQPQHF
>-|TRBV6-5|TRBJ2-5|13|TRBD2
TGTGCCAGTCAGGCGGGGGATGAGGAGACCCAGTACTTC
CASQAGDEETQYF
>-|TRBV5-1|TRBJ2-7|15|TRBD1
TGCGCCAGCAGCCCCGGGACAGGGGAGTCCTACGAGCAGTACTTC
CASSPGTGESYEQYF
>-|TRBV7-8|TRBJ2-5|15|TRBD2
TGTGCCAGCAGCTTGGCCTTACTAGCGGATGAGACCCAGTACTTC
CASSLALLADETQYF
>-|TRBV27|TRBJ1-1|14|TRBD1
TGTGCCAGCAGTTTAGACAGGGGGAACACTGAAGCTTTCTTT
CASSLDRGNTEAFF
>few|TRBV6-5|TRBJ2-5|13|-
TGTGCCACCAACACGGGGACTGAAGAGACCCAGTACTTC
CATNTGTEETQYF
>few|TRBV10-3|TRBJ1-2|14|-
TGTGCCATCAGTGGCGGGGGACCCAACTATGGCTACACCTTC
CAISGGGPNYGYTF
>-|TRBV5-6|TRBJ1-2|12|-
TGTGCCAGCAGCTCAGGACTATATGGCTACACCTTC
CASSSGLYGYTF
>-|TRBV13|TRBJ2-4|15|TRBD2
TGTGCCAGCAGCTCCAGACTAGCGGGGGTAAACATTCAGTACTTC
CASSSRLAGVNIQYF
>few|TRBV27|TRBJ2-1|15|-
TGTGCCAGCACCAGAGGGCTTAGCACAAATTATGAGCAGTTCTTC
CASTRGLSTNYEQFF
>-|TRBV11-2|TRBJ2-3|17|-
TGTGCCAGCAGCTTAGAGTTTGGGTGGACTGGCGCAGATACGCAGTATTTT
CASSLEFGWTGADTQYF
>-|TRBV27|TRBJ1-1|11|-
TGTGCCAGCAGTGGAGGGGCTGAAGCTTTCTTT
CASSGGAEAFF
>few|TRBV6-5|TRBJ2-7|15|-
TGTGCCAGCAGTTACTCGAGGGGTTCCGTTTACGAGCAGTACTTC
CASSYSRGSVYEQYF
>-|TRBV13|TRBJ2-3|17|-
TGTGCCAGCAGCTTAGATTTAGGGAGGTCTCTCACAGATACGCAGTATTTT
CASSLDLGRSLTDTQYF
>few|TRBV6-1|TRBJ1-2|13|TRBD1
TGTGCCAGCAGTTGGGACAGGGGAAGCGGCTACACCTTC
CASSWDRGSGYTF
>-|TRBV5-1|TRBJ1-6|14|-
TGCGCCAGCAGCTTGACAGGGAGAGGTTCACCCCTCCACTTT
CASSLTGRGSPLHF
>many|TRBV15|TRBJ2-3|15|-
TGTGCCACCAGCACACGGGACTTTGGCACAGATACGCAGTATTTT
CATSTRDFGTDTQYF
>-|TRBV12-5|TRBJ2-1|12|-
TGTGCTAGTGGTTTTAGGCCCCGATATTGGTTCTTC
CASGFRPRYWFF
>-|TRBV13|TRBJ2-7|16|TRBD2
TGTGCCAGCAGCTTAGGCTTTGGCGGGGGGGCCTACGAGCAGTACTTC
CASSLGFGGGAYEQYF
>-|TRBV27|TRBJ2-7|16|-
TGTGCCAGCAGTTTATCCGCCGGGACAATCTCCTACGAGCAGTACTTC
CASSLSAGTISYEQYF
>-|TRBV27|TRBJ2-5|15|-
TGTGCCAGCAGTTTATCGGTGGGGGTCCAAGAGACCCAGTACTTC
CASSLSVGVQETQYF
>-|TRBV11-1|TRBJ2-7|15|-
TGTGCCAGCAGCTTATTCACCAAAAACTCCTACGAGCAGTACTTC
CASSLFTKNSYEQYF
>-|TRBV30|TRBJ1-5|13|-
TGTGCCTGGAGTGTAGGGGGGCGGCAGCCCCAGCATTTT
CAWSVGGRQPQHF
>-|TRBV2|TRBJ2-2|17|-
TGTGCCAGCAGTGAACTCACCGCCGGACCGAACACCGGGGAGCTGTTTTTT
CASSELTAGPNTGELFF
>-|TRBV4-2|TRBJ1-6|14|-
TGTGCCAGCAGCCAGGGGACCTATAATTCACCCCTCCACTTT
CASSQGTYNSPLHF
>few|TRBV2|TRBJ1-1|16|TRBD1
TGTGCCAGCAGTTCTCTAAGGGACAGGGGCGGCACTGAAGCTTTCTTT
CASSSLRDRGGTEAFF
>few|TRBV29-1|TRBJ1-1|11|TRBD1
TGCAGCGGACAGGGTGGCACTGAAGCTTTCTTT
CSGQGGTEAFF